The 21 T cell receptor beta chains reported below all come from one sample, sequenced in a study of blood T cell repertoires in COVID-19. Libraries were prepared by immunoSEQ multiplex PCR; TCRdb keeps only in-frame clonotypes and omits some of them. The sample lists fewer than 200,000 clones; nearly 90% were seen once. Sequencing was done on a sample of peripheral blood. The receptors were sampled from a man between 18 and 35 years old who had recovered from COVID-19.

The chain combines TRBV6-5 with TRBJ2-3; D might be TRBD1 (5 bases). Germline CDR1 is MNHEY and CDR2 is SVGAGI. This CDR3 has 15 residues. Trimming removed 4 bases from V and 0 bases from J, with 11 bases in between. This CDR3 is CASSWLGRSTDTQYF. The CDR3 DNA reads TGTGCCAGCAGTTGGTTGGGGCGAAGCACAGATACGCAGTATTTT.

In this sample, this clone turned up once. The rearrangement links TRBV11-3 to TRBJ2-7; TRBD2 might be the D (7 bases). The CDR3 spans 13 residues. The V gene lost 3 bases and the J gene lost 6 bases, with 12 bases spanning the gap. Looked up from germline, CDR1 is SGHNT and CDR2 is YENEEA. The CDR3 DNA reads TGTGCCAGCAGCTTCATTAGGGGGGGCGAGCAGTACTTC. It translates to CASSFIRGGEQYF.

This clone was found once. This chain links TRBV7-3 with TRBJ2-7, with a weak D call TRBD2 (6 bases). CDR1 and CDR2 from the germline V gene are SGHTA and FQGTGA. The CDR3 spans 17 residues. Trimming left V 4 bases short and J 7 bases short, with 26 bases between. CDR3 loop: CASSSYTRINGAGEQYF. The CDR3 bases are TGTGCCAGCAGCTCCTACACCAGAATTAATGGGGCGGGAGAGCAGTACTTC.

The chain couples TRBV6-5 to TRBJ1-4; the match to TRBD1 covers 7 bases. J gave up 5 bases and V 5 bases, and 2 bases lay outside the gene matches. The CDR3 length is 13 residues. Germline loops: CDR1 MNHEY, CDR2 SVGAGI. The CDR3 coding sequence is TGTGCCAGCAGTAGGGGACAGAATGAAAAACTGTTTTTT. It codes for CASSRGQNEKLFF.

For the CDR3, the DNA is TGTGCCAGCAGGACACGGGACAGGGCTGCCGGGGAGCTGTTTTTT. Encoded protein: CASRTRDRAAGELFF. The rearrangement uses TRBV28 and TRBJ2-2; TRBD1 matches 9 bases. Losses at the gene ends were 6 bases for V and 6 bases for J; bases not matched to a gene: 8. This CDR3 is 15 amino acids long. CDR1 MDHEN and CDR2 SYDVKM come from the germline V gene.

The chain's CDR3 is CASSGLNNGEAFF. The CDR3 bases are TGTGCCAGCAGTGGGTTGAATAACGGGGAAGCTTTCTTT. The rearrangement joins TRBV25-1 to TRBJ1-1; D remains unclear. The V and J ends lost 4 bases and 8 bases respectively, with 14 bases between them. CDR1 MGHDK and CDR2 SYGVNS come from the germline V gene. The CDR3 loop spans 13 amino acids.

This clone was seen a single time. The chain employs TRBV13 and TRBJ2-1; D might be TRBD1 (5 bases). Germline V gives CDR1 PRHDT, CDR2 FYEKMQ (reference sequence). CDR3 length equals 16 residues. V was pared by 4 bases and J by 0 bases, with 13 bases between. CDR3 sequence: CASSSPQGSSYNEQFF. The CDR3 coding sequence is TGTGCCAGCAGCTCGCCGCAGGGAAGCTCCTACAATGAGCAGTTCTTC.

The chain employs TRBV5-6 and TRBJ1-4; 8 bases are a match to TRBD1. V was clipped by 4 bases and J by 10 bases; unmatched bases: 9. The CDR3 totals 14 residues. Germline assignment: CDR1 SGHDT and CDR2 YYEEEE. Written as DNA, the CDR3 is TGTGCCAGCAGCCCTTTGACAGGGGAGGGAAAACTGTTTTTT. Encoded protein: CASSPLTGEGKLFF.

The chain employs TRBV11-3 and TRBJ2-1; D call uncertain. Trimming removed 3 bases from V and 5 bases from J, with 11 bases in between. The CDR3 covers 14 residues. Looked up from germline, CDR1 is SGHNT and CDR2 is YENEEA. DNA of the CDR3: TGTGCCAGCAGCTTGCATTTTGAGGACAATGAGCAGTTCTTC. Protein sequence: CASSLHFEDNEQFF.

V usage is TRBV28 and J usage is TRBJ2-3, with 7 bases that match TRBD1. The CDR3 is 19 amino acids. CDR1 and CDR2 (germline): MDHEN, SYDVKM. Germline trimming cut 4 bases from V and 5 bases from J; bases unmatched to any gene: 21. CDR3 loop: CASSSLETGSVYGLDTQYF. The CDR3 nucleotides are TGTGCCAGCAGTTCCCTAGAGACAGGGAGTGTTTATGGATTAGATACGCAGTATTTT.

This chain connects TRBV6-1 to TRBJ2-7; possibly TRBD1 for D (6 bases). Germline lookup yields CDR1 MNHNS and CDR2 SASEGT. V lost 2 bases, J lost 2 bases, and 10 bases lay in between. CDR3 length equals 14 residues. The CDR3 DNA follows: TGTGCCAGCAGTGAAAGGGACACAGCCTACGAGCAGTACTTC. Translating gives CASSERDTAYEQYF.

V usage is TRBV21-1 and J usage is TRBJ1-2; the DNA was not used to check the table's D call, TRBD1. TRBV21-1 is reported as a pseudogene. The CDR3 extends over 15 amino acids. Here the CDR3 DNA reads TGTGCCAGCAGCAATCCCACAGAATGGTGGGGCGGCTACACCTTC. It codes for CASSNPTEWWGGYTF.

A few counts support this clone. The chain uses TRBV6-1 and TRBJ2-7; possibly TRBD1 for D (6 bases). The V gene's germline CDR1 is MNHNS and CDR2 SASEGT. The CDR3 runs 15 residues. V lost 1 base and J lost 5, with 15 bases in between. CDR3 sequence reads: CASSEGTQGNHEQYF. In DNA, the CDR3 is TGTGCCAGCAGTGAAGGAACACAGGGAAACCACGAGCAGTACTTC.

The V gene is TRBV18, the J gene TRBJ1-1, with D tentatively TRBD1 (5 bases). Trimming took off 1 base at V and 1 base at J, with 7 bases between the two ends. CDR1 is KGHSH, CDR2 LQKENI, per germline. CDR3 length: 14 amino acids. CDR3 region: CASSPQGRNTEAFF. DNA of the CDR3: TGTGCCAGCTCACCACAGGGGCGGAACACTGAAGCTTTCTTT.

The chain couples TRBV11-2 to TRBJ2-7, with a weak D call TRBD1 (6 bases). The CDR3 runs 13 residues. V shed 6 bases and J shed 5 bases, with 14 bases lying between them. The germline gives CDR1 SGHAT, CDR2 FQNNGV. As DNA, the CDR3 is TGTGCCAGCAGGAACCAGGGGCCCCACGAGCAGTACTTC. Translated, it gives CASRNQGPHEQYF.

This rearrangement joins TRBV10-3 to TRBJ2-2, with D maybe TRBD1 (5 bases). V was clipped by 3 bases and J by 5 bases, with 7 bases between them. The CDR3 runs 13 residues. The V gene's germline CDR1 is ENHRY and CDR2 SYGVKD. CDR3 nucleotide sequence: TGTGCCATCAGTGAAAGGGGTACCGGGGAGCTGTTTTTT. Translation gives CAISERGTGELFF.

The genes are TRBV29-1 and TRBJ1-1, with 11 bases matching TRBD1. Germline V gene data show CDR1 as SQVTM and CDR2 as ANQGSEA. The CDR3 spans 19 residues. The V and J ends lost 5 bases and 5 bases, in that order; junction bases with no gene match: 22. The DNA for the CDR3 is TGCAGCGTTTTTACTGTAGAAGGGACAGGGGGGCCCCGGAGGACTGAAGCTTTCTTT. As protein: CSVFTVEGTGGPRRTEAFF.

This chain joins TRBV27 and TRBJ1-4, with D unresolved. This CDR3 has 16 residues. Trimming removed 0 bases at V and 4 bases at J, with 12 bases between. Germline-derived CDR1 and CDR2 are MNHEY and SMNVEV (reference sequence). CDR3 sequence reads: CASSLSYTAHNEKLFF. The DNA of the CDR3 is TGTGCCAGCAGTTTATCGTACACAGCCCATAATGAAAAACTGTTTTTT. Together with reference TRBV27 and TRBJ1-4, the CDR3 gives the full variable domain: EAQVTQNPRYLITVTGKKLTVTCSQNMNHEYMSWYRQDPGLGLRQIYYSMNVEVTDKGDVPEGYKVSRKEKRNFPLILESPSPNQTSLYFCASSLSYTAHNEKLFFGSGTQLSVL.

V usage is TRBV28 and J usage is TRBJ1-6; D gene uncertain. The CDR3 sequence is 16 residues long. Germline V gene data show CDR1 as MDHEN and CDR2 as SYDVKM. Trimming removed 7 bases from V and 2 bases from J, with 15 bases in between. The DNA for the CDR3 is TGTGCCAGCACCCCTTTGGGGAGGGCCTATAATTCACCCCTCCACTTT. Protein: CASTPLGRAYNSPLHF.

The chain has TRBV7-2 and TRBJ2-5; D gene uncertain. The CDR3 is 13 amino acids. Trimming took 5 bases from V and 5 from J, leaving 12 bases between them. Germline CDR1 is SGHTA and CDR2 is FQGNSA. The CDR3 region is CASSQAPPETQYF. As DNA, the CDR3 is TGTGCCAGCAGCCAGGCCCCCCCGGAGACCCAGTACTTC.

The chain employs TRBV4-3 and TRBJ2-2; TRBD1 matches 9 bases. With V trimmed by 2 bases and J by 3 bases, 1 base remained unmatched. The CDR3 is 15 amino acids. From germline, CDR1 is LGHNA and CDR2 YSLEER. The DNA for the CDR3 is TGCGCCAGCAGCCAACGGACAGGGGACACCGGGGAGCTGTTTTTT. It specifies CASSQRTGDTGELFF.